What follows are 13 T cell receptor beta chains derived from one specimen sequenced in a study of T cell clonality in common variable immunodeficiency. Overall study results and limits: Common variable immunodeficiency TCR beta sequences reportedly had fewer deletions and N-nucleotide insertions.

No antigen is known for these receptors. The table came from immunoSEQ multiplex PCR; TCRdb's copy has only in-frame clones and leaves some out. Altogether some 25,000 clones were found in the sample, and no singletons occur. Sequenced input: peripheral blood mononuclear cells. The receptors stem from a human donor with common variable immunodeficiency.

This clone was picked up many times. The CDR3 spells CASSPPGGGQFTGELFF. The CDR3 DNA, read in part, is TGTGCCAGCTCACCACCGGGAGGGGGACAGTTCACCGGGGAG. The chain joins TRBV18 to TRBJ2-2; D tentatively reads TRBD1 or TRBD2 (7 bases each). The read comes to an end 3 residues before the CDR3 does, leaving the germline J gene to fill in the end. V dropped 0 bases and J dropped 4 bases, with 15 bases sitting between them. The CDR3 length is 17 residues. Germline V gene sequence: CDR1 KGHSH, CDR2 LQKENI.

This clone was recorded many times. The CDR3 loop is CASSEAVYGANVLTF. The sequenced part of the CDR3 DNA is TGTGCCAGCAGTGAAGCCGTATATGGGGCCAACGTC. The chain has TRBV2 and TRBJ2-6; no firm D call. Read coverage stops 3 residues before the CDR3 terminus; the germline J gene supplies the remainder. The ends were cut back, 0 bases at V and 3 bases at J, with 6 bases in the middle. This CDR3 contains 15 residues. Germline values: CDR1 SNHLY, CDR2 FYNNEI.

The sample holds many counts of this clone. The DNA ends 3 residues before the CDR3 does, and the rest of the CDR3 is filled in from the germline J gene. The chain employs TRBV20-1 and TRBJ2-3, with 10 bases identical to TRBD2. The length of the CDR3 is 16 residues. V shed 3 bases, J shed 0 bases, and the junction held 6 bases outside the gene matches. Germline CDR1 and CDR2: DFQATT and SNEGSKA (reference sequence). CDR3 protein: CSASHGLAASTDTQYF. The DNA read from the CDR3 is TGCAGTGCTAGTCACGGACTAGCGGCTAGCACAGATACG.

About this clone itself: The read finishes 3 residues shy of the CDR3 end, and the germline J gene is used to complete it. V is TRBV2 and J is TRBJ2-1; D may be TRBD2 (7 bases). Germline V CDR1 and CDR2: SNHLY, FYNNEI. Trimming left V 6 bases short and J 4 bases short, with 22 bases between. This CDR3 is 17 amino acids long. The sequenced CDR3 bases are TGTGCCAGCAGGGAAAGAGGGGGGGGCACCCTGTACAATGAG. Translating gives CASRERGGGTLYNE. The whole CDR3 protein is CASRERGGGTLYNEQFF.

With regard to this clone: The CDR3 end lies 3 residues beyond the end of the read and is filled in from the germline J gene. The rearrangement joins TRBV5-1 to TRBJ1-1; 7 bases match TRBD1. CDR1 SGHRS and CDR2 YFSETQ come from the germline V gene. The CDR3 is made up of 13 amino acids. V was pared by 4 bases and J by 4 bases, with 4 bases of the junction left unmatched. CDR3 bases read: TGCGCCAGCAGCCCGGACAGGATCACTGAA. Protein sequence: CASSPDRITE. The entire CDR3 is CASSPDRITEAFF.

Concerning this clone: Sequencing ends 3 residues short of the CDR3 end; the germline J gene provides the rest. The chain couples TRBV19 to TRBJ2-2; D could derive from TRBD1 or TRBD2 (5 bases each). The CDR3 consists of 15 residues. Per germline, CDR1 LNHDA and CDR2 SQIVND (reference sequence). Between the trimmed V and J ends, which lost 10 bases and 1 base, there was a span of 16 bases. The CDR3 sequence: CATLGRGVNTGELFF. The covered CDR3 bases are TGTGCCACCCTTGGGAGAGGGGTGAACACCGGGGAG.

This clone was counted a few times. The CDR3 end is not reached by the read, which stops 3 residues before it; the germline J gene fills it in. This rearrangement joins TRBV19 to TRBJ2-3; 7 bases agree with TRBD2. CDR1 and CDR2 from the germline V gene are LNHDA and SQIVND (reference sequence). The CDR3 is 14 residues long. The ends lost 3 bases at V and 2 bases at J; junction bases unmatched: 2. The sequenced CDR3 bases are TGTGCCAGTAGTATGGGACTACCCACAGATACG. Amino acids: CASSMGLPTDT. The whole CDR3 sequence reads CASSMGLPTDTQYF.

In its sample, this clone was seen a few times. The CDR3 end falls 3 residues outside the read, so it is completed with the germline J gene. V gene TRBV19 combines with J gene TRBJ2-2, with D unresolved. This CDR3 contains 13 residues. Trimming cost V 5 bases and J 3 bases, with 7 bases left between them. CDR1 is LNHDA and CDR2 is SQIVND in the germline V gene (reference sequence). CDR3 residues: CASSLSYTGELFF. The DNA read from the CDR3 is TGTGCCAGTAGTCTCAGTTACACCGGGGAG.

A few counts support this clone. The DNA ends 3 residues before the CDR3 does, and the rest of the CDR3 is filled in from the germline J gene. The chain is built from TRBV27 and TRBJ2-5; no clear D. The ends were cut back, 8 bases at V and 1 base at J, with 14 bases in the middle. The CDR3 contains 14 residues. The germline gives CDR1 MNHEY, CDR2 SMNVEV (reference sequence). The CDR3 loop reads CASRSRVPQETQYF. The part of the CDR3 DNA that was read is TGTGCCAGCCGATCCCGGGTTCCCCAAGAGACC.

Details on this clone: The CDR3 goes on 3 residues after the read ends, and that part is filled in from the germline J gene. V is TRBV30 and J is TRBJ1-2; tentative D call: TRBD1 (6 bases). The CDR3 extends over 13 amino acids. V gave up 3 bases and J gave up 0 bases, with 8 bases separating them. Germline CDR1 reads GTSNPN; CDR2 reads SVGIG (reference sequence). CDR3 sequence reads: CAWSGQTNYGYTF. The CDR3 bases that were read are TGTGCCTGGAGCGGACAGACTAACTATGGC. Supplemented by reference TRBV30 and TRBJ1-2, the full variable domain reads SQTIHQWPATLVQPVGSPLSLECTVEGTSNPNLYWYRQAAGRGLQLLFYSVGIGQISSEVPQNLSASRPQDRQFILSSKKLLLSDSGFYLCAWSGQTNYGYTFGSGTRLTVV.

In this sample, this clone turned up many times. Read data end 3 residues before the CDR3 end; the end is taken from the germline J gene. The chain employs TRBV5-1 and TRBJ2-3; D ambiguous. The germline V gene encodes CDR1 SGHRS and CDR2 YFSETQ. The CDR3 has 15 amino acids. Between the trimmed V and J ends, which lost 4 bases and 0 bases, there was a span of 12 bases. The CDR3 bases that were read are TGCGCCAGCAGCCCCCTCGGTCTTAGCACAGATACG. Its translation is CASSPLGLSTDT. From start to end, the CDR3 is CASSPLGLSTDTQYF. The full variable domain, its missing parts supplied by reference TRBV5-1 and TRBJ2-3, is KAGVTQTPRYLIKTRGQQVTLSCSPISGHRSVSWYQQTPGQGLQFLFEYFSETQRNKGNFPGRFSGRQFSNSRSEMNVSTLELGDSALYLCASSPLGLSTDTQYFGPGTRLTVL.

As concerns this clone: The observed sequence ends 3 residues before the CDR3 terminus, with the missing tail filled in from the germline J gene. V is TRBV7-8 and J is TRBJ2-7, with 8 bases lining up with TRBD1. V lost 5 bases to trimming and J lost 1 base; unmatched junction nucleotides: 1. Germline V gene data show CDR1 as SGHVS and CDR2 as FQNEAQ. This CDR3 has 13 residues. CDR3 in amino acids: CASSRDRSYEQYF. The sequenced CDR3 bases are TGTGCCAGCAGCAGGGACAGGTCCTACGAG.

This clone appeared a few times. The missing CDR3 end, 3 residues past where the read stops, is filled in from the germline J gene. The chain uses TRBV19 and TRBJ1-2, with 8 positions matching TRBD1. CDR1 and CDR2 from the germline V gene are LNHDA and SQIVND (reference sequence). The CDR3 spans 14 residues. CDR3 protein: CASSPSDRAGGYTF. The part of the CDR3 DNA that was read is TGTGCCAGTAGTCCTTCGGACAGGGCTGGAGGC.